The text below deals with one T cell receptor (beta chain). The data originate from a study of shared clonotypes between healthy human individuals. Using immunoSEQ multiplex PCR, the repertoire was profiled, and TCRdb retains in-frame clones only, with some absent. The sample holds roughly 120,000 clones, about 70% seen once. The sample consisted of memory CD8+ T cells sorted from blood. Sample subset: CD45RO+ cells pooled with CCR7-negative TemRA cells. This receptor was identified in a woman between 25 and 40 years old in good health.

DNA for the CDR3: TGTGCCAGCAGGAGCCTCCGGGGCCGGCAGCTTCTTGGCTATGGCTACACCTTC. This gives the protein CASRSLRGRQLLGYGYTF. This chain uses TRBV27 with TRBJ1-2; possibly TRBD1 for D (5 bases). Trimming took 6 bases from V and 4 from J, leaving 27 bases between them. This CDR3 spans 18 amino acids. Germline CDR1 reads MNHEY; CDR2 reads SMNVEV (reference sequence).